Sequencing of this T cell receptor (beta chain) was carried out in a study of T cell repertoires in cytomegalovirus infection. Study information: Public TCR beta signature analysis indicated the presence of both CMV infection and matching HLA type. Regarding the study as a whole: HLA-C-restricted, CMV-specific TCR beta clonotypes were dominant ex vivo. Cumulative public TCR beta family frequency identified carriers of CMV plus the relevant HLA.

The germline V gene encodes CDR1 SGHDN and CDR2 FVKESK. Trimming removed 5 bases at V and 3 bases at J, with 14 bases between. The CDR3 has 14 amino acids. A note on this clonotype: What it binds is not known.

Using its own MiXCR run on the reads, TCRdb lists one record per CDR3 protein. The table has about 490,000 distinct CDR3 sequences, 11% seen once. The chain uses TRBV14 and TRBJ2-7, with D possibly matching TRBD1 (6 bases). This TCR derives from a human donor in good health (CMV status not recorded). Some clones in this sample may be carry-over from other donors' samples. The sequenced material came from PBMCs. The CDR3 DNA sequence: TGTGCCAGCAGCGTCCCGGGACACATCTACGAGCAGTACTTC. Translated: CASSVPGHIYEQYF.